The 3 T cell receptor beta chains listed next were all sequenced from one sample in a study of T cells in localized non-small cell lung cancer. Repertoires were generated with immunoSEQ multiplex PCR, while TCRdb's copy carries only in-frame clones and drops some. This sample has over 30,000 clones, with about 78% found just once. This material consisted of peripheral blood, taken before any cancer treatment. These receptors all stem from a male donor at least 60 years old with stage II squamous cell lung carcinoma.

The chain employs TRBV19 and TRBJ2-2; TRBD2 matches 7 bases. CDR3 length: 16 amino acids. CDR1 and CDR2 (germline): LNHDA, SQIVND (reference sequence). Trimming cost V 0 bases and J 3 bases; bases outside gene matches: 4. The CDR3 nucleotides read TGTGCCAGTAGTATAGAGGCGGGAGCGTACACCGGGGAGCTGTTTTTT. Protein: CASSIEAGAYTGELFF.

The chain couples TRBV18 to TRBJ2-3; D is unresolved. This CDR3 is 15 amino acids long. Trimming stripped 8 bases from V and 0 bases from J, with 15 bases between. Germline V CDR1 and CDR2: KGHSH, LQKENI. CDR3 region: CASRAQESSTDTQYF. CDR3 coding DNA: TGTGCCAGCCGGGCCCAGGAATCTAGCACAGATACGCAGTATTTT.

V usage is TRBV4-1 and J usage is TRBJ2-7; D is uncertain. V lost 1 base and J 0 bases, leaving 7 bases between the germline ends. In germline, CDR1 is MGHRA, CDR2 YSYEKL. This CDR3 is 14 amino acids long. CDR3 bases: TGCGCCAGCAGCCAAGTAACAGTCTCCTACGAGCAGTACTTC. Translated: CASSQVTVSYEQYF.